A selection of T cell receptor beta chains follows, all from one sample in a study of PD-1 blockade in classical Hodgkin lymphoma. The protocol was immunoSEQ multiplex PCR, while the TCRdb copy is restricted to in-frame clones and leaves out a portion. Of fewer than 90,000 clones listed, around 90% were seen once; the top ten hold 22%. The sequenced sample was peripheral blood mononuclear cells (PBMCs), obtained at baseline. The source is a human donor with classical Hodgkin lymphoma. Both conserved end residues are part of each CDR3. Fields, in order: D gene, CDR3 length, J gene, V gene, CDR3 DNA, CDR3 protein. A D gene is named only where the DNA matches it firmly.

D: TRBD2; length: 16; J: TRBJ2-1; V: TRBV11-2; DNA: TGTGCCAGCAGCTCCCACCTTATAGCGGGAAACAATGAGCAGTTCTTC; CDR3: CASSSHLIAGNNEQFF
D: .; length: 16; J: TRBJ1-2; V: TRBV5-4; DNA: TGTGCCAGCAGCTTGGGCGGGAGGGAAGCTAACTATGGCTACACCTTC; CDR3: CASSLGGREANYGYTF
D: .; length: 15; J: TRBJ2-5; V: TRBV5-1; DNA: TGCGCCAGCAGCCCAGCGGGCGGTTATCAAGAGACCCAGTACTTC; CDR3: CASSPAGGYQETQYF
D: .; length: 14; J: TRBJ1-2; V: TRBV6-5; DNA: TGTGCCAGCAGTTACTCTGGCAGGGAGTATGGCTACACCTTC; CDR3: CASSYSGREYGYTF
D: .; length: 14; J: TRBJ1-1; V: TRBV5-4; DNA: TGTGCCAGCACCTGGGAAGAAATGAACACTGAAGCTTTCTTT; CDR3: CASTWEEMNTEAFF
D: .; length: 12; J: TRBJ1-5; V: TRBV29-1; DNA: TGCAGCGTTGGGACAACTAATCAGCCCCAGCATTTT; CDR3: CSVGTTNQPQHF
D: TRBD2; length: 15; J: TRBJ2-1; V: TRBV19; DNA: TGTGCCAGTAGTATAGAACTAGCGGGAGTGGATGAGCAGTTCTTC; CDR3: CASSIELAGVDEQFF
D: TRBD2; length: 14; J: TRBJ2-2; V: TRBV11-2; DNA: TGTGCCAGCAACCTAGGGACTAGTAACAGGGAGCTGTTTTTT; CDR3: CASNLGTSNRELFF
D: TRBD1; length: 16; J: TRBJ2-4; V: TRBV2; DNA: TGTGCCAGCAGTCCTGGGACAGGGGGTAGTAAAAACATTCAGTACTTC; CDR3: CASSPGTGGSKNIQYF
D: TRBD1; length: 14; J: TRBJ1-2; V: TRBV23-1; DNA: TGCGCCAGCAGGAACAGGGACAGGCAGTATGGCTACACCTTC; CDR3: CASRNRDRQYGYTF